These T cell receptor beta chains were read from a single sample in a study of blood T cell repertoires in COVID-19. Method: immunoSEQ multiplex PCR; TCRdb's copy keeps in-frame clones and lacks some. The sample shows about 270,000 clones, approximately 90% of them seen only once. Sequencing was done on a sample of PBMCs or T cells enriched from blood (not recorded which). These receptors originate from an older woman in a cohort exposed to, infected with or recovered from COVID-19 (not recorded which). CDR3s include the opening cysteine and the closing phenylalanine or tryptophan. D genes are given only for firm matches. Rows give clone size only sometimes, using once, few, many, or a class for an expanded clone.

CDR3: CASSLGLAGGYEQYF
DNA: TGTGCCAGCTCACTGGGACTAGCGGGGGGCTACGAGCAGTACTTC
D: TRBD2
J: TRBJ2-7
size: -
V: TRBV18

CDR3: CATSSLTAGGEKLFF
DNA: TGTGCCACCAGCAGCTTGACAGCCGGCGGTGAAAAACTGTTTTTT
D: -
J: TRBJ1-4
size: -
V: TRBV15

CDR3: CASSPTPGAHNEQFF
DNA: TGTGCCAGCAGCCCTACACCAGGGGCGCACAATGAGCAGTTCTTC
D: -
J: TRBJ2-1
size: once
V: TRBV7-8

CDR3: CASSPGQPYNEQFF
DNA: TGTGCCAGCAGCCCGGGACAGCCCTACAATGAGCAGTTCTTC
D: TRBD1
J: TRBJ2-1
size: -
V: TRBV7-3

CDR3: CASSMRSRDRVAGNTIYF
DNA: TGTGCCAGCAGCATGCGGTCCCGGGACAGGGTCGCCGGAAACACCATATATTTT
D: -
J: TRBJ1-3
size: -
V: TRBV21-1

CDR3: CASLASASGNTIYF
DNA: TGTGCCAGCCTAGCGTCCGCCAGTGGAAACACCATATATTTT
D: -
J: TRBJ1-3
size: -
V: TRBV6-5

CDR3: CASSPGGGLNTEAFF
DNA: TGTGCCAGCAGTCCAGGGGGAGGATTGAACACTGAAGCTTTCTTT
D: TRBD1
J: TRBJ1-1
size: -
V: TRBV28

CDR3: CASSFPGTQYF
DNA: TGCGCCAGCAGCTTCCCAGGTACGCAGTATTTT
D: -
J: TRBJ2-3
size: -
V: TRBV5-1

CDR3: CASSIGTDPAAETQYF
DNA: TGTGCCAGTAGTATTGGGACAGACCCCGCCGCGGAGACCCAGTACTTC
D: TRBD1
J: TRBJ2-5
size: -
V: TRBV19

CDR3: CASSNPRGRDEQYF
DNA: TGTGCCAGCAGCAACCCCAGGGGGCGCGACGAGCAGTACTTC
D: TRBD1
J: TRBJ2-7
size: -
V: TRBV27

CDR3: CASSRDRSSGNTIYF
DNA: TGTGCCAGCAGTCGGGACAGGAGCTCTGGAAACACCATATATTTT
D: TRBD1
J: TRBJ1-3
size: -
V: TRBV7-9

CDR3: CASSREGSAYEQYF
DNA: TGTGCCAGCAGCCGGGAGGGTTCAGCCTACGAGCAGTACTTC
D: TRBD2
J: TRBJ2-7
size: once
V: TRBV4-2

CDR3: CAISDTNTGELFF
DNA: TGTGCCATCTCGGACACCAACACCGGGGAGCTGTTTTTT
D: -
J: TRBJ2-2
size: -
V: TRBV12-3/TRBV12-4

CDR3: CASSRGQSEQYF
DNA: TGTGCCAGCTCAAGAGGACAGAGCGAGCAGTACTTC
D: -
J: TRBJ2-7
size: -
V: TRBV18

CDR3: CASSPRGGNQPQHF
DNA: TGCGCCAGCAGCCCTAGGGGGGGAAATCAGCCCCAGCATTTT
D: -
J: TRBJ1-5
size: -
V: TRBV5-1

CDR3: CASRDRDYGYTF
DNA: TGTGCCAGTCGCGACAGGGACTATGGCTACACCTTC
D: TRBD1
J: TRBJ1-2
size: -
V: TRBV19

CDR3: CAWSGAGEGESPLHF
DNA: TGTGCCTGGAGTGGGGCCGGGGAGGGAGAATCACCCCTCCACTTT
D: -
J: TRBJ1-6
size: -
V: TRBV30

CDR3: CASSLDRVYGYTF
DNA: TGTGCCAGCAGCCTCGACAGGGTCTATGGCTACACCTTC
D: TRBD1
J: TRBJ1-2
size: -
V: TRBV11-2

CDR3: CASHTPKHSNQPQHF
DNA: TGTGCCAGCCATACCCCCAAACATAGCAATCAGCCCCAGCATTTT
D: -
J: TRBJ1-5
size: -
V: TRBV28

CDR3: CASSQVVQGPNSPLHF
DNA: TGCGCCAGCAGCCAAGTAGTTCAGGGGCCGAATTCACCCCTCCACTTT
D: -
J: TRBJ1-6
size: -
V: TRBV4-1

CDR3: CASTIGTGIYHSPLHF
DNA: TGTGCCAGCACTATTGGGACAGGGATTTATCATTCACCCCTCCACTTT
D: TRBD1
J: TRBJ1-6
size: -
V: TRBV11-2

CDR3: CASSQPGTGGVHGNEKLFF
DNA: TGCGCCAGCAGCCAGCCCGGGACAGGGGGCGTACATGGTAATGAAAAACTGTTTTTT
D: TRBD1
J: TRBJ1-4
size: -
V: TRBV23-1

CDR3: CASSLELQGEAFF
DNA: TGTGCCAGCAGCTTAGAACTACAGGGGGAAGCTTTCTTT
D: TRBD1
J: TRBJ1-1
size: -
V: TRBV11-1

CDR3: CANRRDNTGELFF
DNA: TGTGCCAACCGCAGGGATAACACCGGGGAGCTGTTTTTT
D: -
J: TRBJ2-2
size: -
V: TRBV24-1

CDR3: CAGGPGEYQPQHF
DNA: TGTGCCGGCGGTCCGGGGGAGTATCAGCCCCAGCATTTT
D: -
J: TRBJ1-5
size: -
V: TRBV27